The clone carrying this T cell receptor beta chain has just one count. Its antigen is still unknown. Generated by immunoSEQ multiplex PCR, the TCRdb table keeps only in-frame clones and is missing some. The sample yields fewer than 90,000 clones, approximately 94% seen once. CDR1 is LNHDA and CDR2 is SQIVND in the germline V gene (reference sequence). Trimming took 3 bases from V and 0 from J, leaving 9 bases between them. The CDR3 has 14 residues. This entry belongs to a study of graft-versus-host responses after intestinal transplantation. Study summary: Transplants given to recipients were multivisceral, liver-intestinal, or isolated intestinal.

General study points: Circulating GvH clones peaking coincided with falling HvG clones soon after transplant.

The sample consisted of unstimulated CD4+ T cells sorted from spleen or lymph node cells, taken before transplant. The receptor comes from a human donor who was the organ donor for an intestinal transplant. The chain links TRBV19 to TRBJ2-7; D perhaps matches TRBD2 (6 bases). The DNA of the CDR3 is TGTGCCAGTAGTATGGAGGGTAGCTCCTACGAGCAGTACTTC. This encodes CASSMEGSSYEQYF.